Listed here is a single T cell receptor (beta chain). The data stem from a study of blood T cell repertoires in COVID-19. Across the study: The United States, Italy and Spain supplied acute and convalescent COVID-19 samples.

Living in roughly 25 US areas, the participants were between 18 and 89 years of age. V dropped 8 bases and J dropped 5; count of bases not matched to a gene: 17. In germline, CDR1 is SNHLY, CDR2 FYNNEI. The CDR3 loop spans 17 amino acids. Per the original methods: Amplifying reference gene primers gave estimates of nucleated cell counts. TCRdb's copy holds only in-frame clones and misses some; the assay was immunoSEQ multiplex PCR. The V and J calls and clone size are taken from that table; D and trimming were inferred from the DNA. The sample records approximately 200,000 clones, about four fifths being singletons.

Input material: PBMCs or T cells enriched from blood (not recorded which). The V and J genes are TRBV2 and TRBJ2-1; 8 bases are shared with TRBD2. The source is a man aged 35 to 55 who had recovered from COVID-19. As DNA, the CDR3 is TGTGCCAGCGTTTTATTCGGGGGGGGAACAATCCACAATGAGCAGTTCTTC. This encodes CASVLFGGGTIHNEQFF.